The clone carrying this TCR beta chain was seen only once. Its specificity is not known. The V gene's germline CDR1 is ENHRY and CDR2 SYGVKD. V shed 5 bases, J shed 11 bases, and the junction held 6 bases outside the gene matches. This CDR3 is 12 amino acids long. The source of the sample is a study of blood T cells in healthy people across ages. Study-level results: Diversity of TCR beta correlated strongly with naive T cell percentage.

For the second PCR, which ran for roughly 7 to 11 cycles, a sample-barcoded 5' primer and a J-beta primer mix were used. TCRdb passed the 5' RACE reads through MiXCR, listing each CDR3 protein once. This repertoire shows roughly 1,100,000 distinct CDR3 sequences, approximately 25% found once; its top ten account for 0.65% to 0.75%. These data were also reused for a study on T cells of mothers and their children. That work adds: Each mother gave over 9.5 million TCR beta CDR3 reads; each child, several million.

The sample was blood. The V call is TRBV10-3, the J call TRBJ2-1; 7 bases align to TRBD1. The clonotype was recovered from a girl aged 2-9 years in good health. The CDR3: CAISSQGQQQFF. CDR3 coding DNA: TGTGCCATCAGTTCACAGGGGCAGCAGCAGTTCTTC.